This TCR beta chain was documented in a study of T-cell reconstitution after alpha-beta-depleted transplantation in children (dated by TCRdb to 2016 to 2018). For the wider study: T-cell immune reconstitution after TCRalphabeta/CD19-depleted allogeneic hematopoietic cell transplantation in children was quantitatively tracked in the study by means of TCR repertoire profiling.

Library generation was performed with PCR. Sequencer: Illumina HiSeq 2500. TCR library preparation used molecular barcoding, with unique molecular identifiers applied to normalize quantification of the TCRbeta repertoire. TCRdb ran its own pipeline on the public reads, namely fastp trimming at Q25 and MiXCR clone calling, and kept in-frame beta chains. Rows merge per CDR3 protein into single entries with the most common DNA and genes. The sample includes about 360,000 distinct CDR3 sequences, with 13% observed a single time. The ten largest clones capture around 4% of the sample. Comments on this clonotype: What this receptor recognizes is not known. Within one base of it there is no much larger clone, and no base qualities were kept.

From a lookup of the germline V gene, CDR1 and CDR2 are KGHSH and LQKENI. V and J lose 4 bases and 2 bases, and a span of 13 bases separates them. The cysteine opens and the phenylalanine closes a CDR3 of 15 amino acids. Only the CDR3 region is kept as DNA, spanning 45 bases read in frame from base 1. The input for sequencing was PBMCs, taken from the stem cell graft. The TCR was taken from a human donor who donated a stem cell graft to a child with Fanconi anemia. This receptor chain uses TRBV18 and TRBJ2-3, with TRBD2 as a weak D call on 6 bases. The nucleotide sequence reads as follows: TGTGCCAGCTCACAAATAGCGGATCACACAGATACGCAGTATTTT. The translation is CASSQIADHTDTQYF.